The clone carrying this T cell receptor (beta chain) was observed a handful of times. These data belong to a study of blood T cell repertoires in COVID-19. Here immunoSEQ multiplex PCR was the method, and the copy in TCRdb shows in-frame clones only, minus some. The top ten clones hold approximately 7% of a sample with some 190,000 clones, about 85% of them seen once. Germline assignment: CDR1 SGHRS and CDR2 YFSETQ. CDR3 length: 13 amino acids. Trimming left V 0 bases short and J 7 bases short, with 10 bases between. The sample taken for sequencing was peripheral blood. This TCR derives from a man older than 75 with COVID-19, enrolled during active disease. The V gene is TRBV5-1, the J gene TRBJ1-2; possibly TRBD1 for D (6 bases). CDR3 in amino acids: CASSLGQVGGYTF. The CDR3 coding sequence is TGCGCCAGCAGCTTGGGACAGGTTGGTGGCTACACCTTC.